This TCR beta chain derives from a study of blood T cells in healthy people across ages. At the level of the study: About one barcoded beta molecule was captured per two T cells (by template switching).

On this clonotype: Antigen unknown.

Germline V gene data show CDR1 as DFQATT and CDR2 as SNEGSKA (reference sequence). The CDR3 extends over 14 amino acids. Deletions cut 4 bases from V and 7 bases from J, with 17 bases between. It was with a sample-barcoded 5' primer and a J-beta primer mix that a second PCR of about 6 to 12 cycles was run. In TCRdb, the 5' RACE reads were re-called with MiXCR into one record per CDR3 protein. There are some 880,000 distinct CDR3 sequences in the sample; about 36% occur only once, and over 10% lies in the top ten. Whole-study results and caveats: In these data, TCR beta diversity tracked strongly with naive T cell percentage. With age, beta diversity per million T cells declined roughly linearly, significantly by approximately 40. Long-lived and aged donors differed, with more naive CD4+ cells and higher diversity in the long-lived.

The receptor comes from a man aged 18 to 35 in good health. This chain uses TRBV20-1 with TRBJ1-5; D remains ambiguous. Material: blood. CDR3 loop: CSANDYSLDQPQHF. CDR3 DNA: TGCAGTGCTAATGATTATAGCCTGGACCAGCCCCAGCATTTT.